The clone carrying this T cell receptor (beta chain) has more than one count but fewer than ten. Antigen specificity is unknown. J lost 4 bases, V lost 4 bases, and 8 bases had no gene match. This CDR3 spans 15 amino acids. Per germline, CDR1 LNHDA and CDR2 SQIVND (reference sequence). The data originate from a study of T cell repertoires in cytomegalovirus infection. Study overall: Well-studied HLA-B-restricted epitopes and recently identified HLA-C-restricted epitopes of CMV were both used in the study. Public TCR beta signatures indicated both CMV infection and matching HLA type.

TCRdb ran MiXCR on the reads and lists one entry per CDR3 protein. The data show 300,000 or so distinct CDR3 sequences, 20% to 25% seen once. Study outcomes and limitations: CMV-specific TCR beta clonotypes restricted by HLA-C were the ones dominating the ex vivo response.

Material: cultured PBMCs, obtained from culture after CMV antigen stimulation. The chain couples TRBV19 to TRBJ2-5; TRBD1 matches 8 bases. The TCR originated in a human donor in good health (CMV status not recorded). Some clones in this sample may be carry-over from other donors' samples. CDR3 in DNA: TGTGCCAGTAGTACTGGACAGGGACCTCCAGAGACCCAGTACTTC. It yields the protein CASSTGQGPPETQYF.